This TCR beta chain derives from a study of early T cells in non-severe SARS-CoV-2 infection. Researchers tagged individual cDNA molecules with unique molecular identifiers. TCRdb re-called the 5' RACE reads through MiXCR, storing one row per CDR3 protein. There are 75,000 to 80,000 distinct CDR3 sequences in the sample; approximately 9.1% occur only once, and approximately 4.9% lies in the top ten. Only a few counts were recorded for this clonotype. The germline V and J ends were trimmed by 5 bases and 9 bases, with 8 bases remaining between them. CDR1 is SGHAT, CDR2 FQNNGV, per germline. The CDR3 consists of 11 residues.

Specimen: whole blood. This clonotype was obtained from an adult who was a healthcare worker with PCR-confirmed SARS-CoV-2 infection or an uninfected control (not recorded which). This rearrangement joins TRBV11-2 to TRBJ2-1; no definite D call. CDR3 residues: CASSPSVEQFF. The CDR3 coding sequence is TGTGCCAGCAGCCCGTCTGTTGAGCAGTTCTTC.